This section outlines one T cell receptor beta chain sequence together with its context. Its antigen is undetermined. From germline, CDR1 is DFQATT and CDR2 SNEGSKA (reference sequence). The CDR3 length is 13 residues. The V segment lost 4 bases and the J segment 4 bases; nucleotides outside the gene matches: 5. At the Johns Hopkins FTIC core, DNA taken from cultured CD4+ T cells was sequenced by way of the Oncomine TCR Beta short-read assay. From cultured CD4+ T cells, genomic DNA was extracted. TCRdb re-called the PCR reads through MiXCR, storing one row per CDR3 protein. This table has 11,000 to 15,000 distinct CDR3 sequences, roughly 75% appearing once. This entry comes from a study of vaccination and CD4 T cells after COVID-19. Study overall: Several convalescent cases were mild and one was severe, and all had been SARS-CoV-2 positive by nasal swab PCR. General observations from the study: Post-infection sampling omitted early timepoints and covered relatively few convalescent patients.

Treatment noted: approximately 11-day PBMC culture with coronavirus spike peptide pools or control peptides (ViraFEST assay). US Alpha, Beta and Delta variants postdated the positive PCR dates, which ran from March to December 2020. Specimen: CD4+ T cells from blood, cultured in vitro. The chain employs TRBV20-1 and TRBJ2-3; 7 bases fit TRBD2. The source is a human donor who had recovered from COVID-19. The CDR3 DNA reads TGCAGTGCTACGGGGAGGGATCCAGATACGCAGTATTTT. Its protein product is CSATGRDPDTQYF.